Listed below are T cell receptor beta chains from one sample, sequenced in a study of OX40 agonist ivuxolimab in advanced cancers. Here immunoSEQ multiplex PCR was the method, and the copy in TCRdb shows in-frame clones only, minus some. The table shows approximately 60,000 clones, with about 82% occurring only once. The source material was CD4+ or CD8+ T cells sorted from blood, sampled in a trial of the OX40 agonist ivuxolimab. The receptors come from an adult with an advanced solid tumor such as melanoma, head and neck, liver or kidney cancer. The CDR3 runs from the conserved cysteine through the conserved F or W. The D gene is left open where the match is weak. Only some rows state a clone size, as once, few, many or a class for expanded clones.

cdr3_aa: CASSSPASYEQYF
cdr3_nt: TGTGCCAGCAGCTCACCCGCCTCCTACGAGCAGTACTTC
j_call: TRBJ2-7
v_call: TRBV5-5
d_call: NA
clone_size: NA

cdr3_aa: CASSLSRDYEQYF
cdr3_nt: TGTGCCAGCAGCTTATCCAGAGACTACGAGCAGTACTTC
j_call: TRBJ2-7
v_call: TRBV11-1
d_call: NA
clone_size: NA

cdr3_aa: CASSLAGGPADTQYF
cdr3_nt: TGTGCCAGCAGTCTAGCGGGAGGCCCCGCAGATACGCAGTATTTT
j_call: TRBJ2-3
v_call: TRBV7-2
d_call: TRBD2
clone_size: once

cdr3_aa: CASSSRRGFNEKLFF
cdr3_nt: TGTGCCAGCAGCTCAAGACGTGGATTTAATGAAAAACTGTTTTTT
j_call: TRBJ1-4
v_call: TRBV11-3
d_call: NA
clone_size: NA

cdr3_aa: CSVEAGVTGELFF
cdr3_nt: TGCAGCGTGGAAGCGGGAGTAACCGGGGAGCTGTTTTTT
j_call: TRBJ2-2
v_call: TRBV29-1
d_call: TRBD2
clone_size: NA

cdr3_aa: CAWSVLTANSPLHF
cdr3_nt: TGTGCCTGGAGTGTACTCACGGCTAATTCACCCCTCCACTTT
j_call: TRBJ1-6
v_call: TRBV30
d_call: NA
clone_size: NA

cdr3_aa: CASSSHAQETQYF
cdr3_nt: TGTGCCAGCAGCTCCCACGCCCAAGAGACCCAGTACTTC
j_call: TRBJ2-5
v_call: TRBV7-9
d_call: NA
clone_size: few

cdr3_aa: CAISPDGDRRGTGELFF
cdr3_nt: TGTGCCATCAGCCCCGACGGGGACAGGAGGGGCACCGGGGAGCTGTTTTTT
j_call: TRBJ2-2
v_call: TRBV10-3
d_call: TRBD1
clone_size: NA

cdr3_aa: CASSPLAGGAEGKEQYF
cdr3_nt: TGTGCCAGCAGCCCGCTAGCGGGAGGCGCCGAGGGGAAAGAGCAGTACTTC
j_call: TRBJ2-7
v_call: TRBV14
d_call: TRBD2
clone_size: few

cdr3_aa: CASSMGGTVSNQPQHF
cdr3_nt: TGTGCCAGTAGTATGGGGGGGACGGTAAGCAATCAGCCCCAGCATTTT
j_call: TRBJ1-5
v_call: TRBV19
d_call: NA
clone_size: NA

cdr3_aa: CASSRTRTQETQYF
cdr3_nt: TGTGCCAGCAGCCGTACTAGGACCCAAGAGACCCAGTACTTC
j_call: TRBJ2-5
v_call: TRBV11-3
d_call: NA
clone_size: NA

cdr3_aa: CVRTLGLWTGSSGGEKLFF
cdr3_nt: TGTGTCAGAACCCTAGGGTTGTGGACAGGATCATCAGGAGGTGAAAAACTGTTTTTT
j_call: TRBJ1-4
v_call: TRBV7-5
d_call: NA
clone_size: NA

cdr3_aa: CASSSNPGHPNTEAFF
cdr3_nt: TGTGCCAGCAGCTCCAACCCGGGACACCCGAACACTGAAGCTTTCTTT
j_call: TRBJ1-1
v_call: TRBV5-4
d_call: NA
clone_size: NA

cdr3_aa: CASMVGMNTEAFF
cdr3_nt: TGTGCCAGCATGGTTGGGATGAACACTGAAGCTTTCTTT
j_call: TRBJ1-1
v_call: TRBV2
d_call: NA
clone_size: NA

cdr3_aa: CASRQQTGWRANEKLFF
cdr3_nt: TGTGCCAGCAGGCAACAAACAGGGTGGAGGGCTAATGAAAAACTGTTTTTT
j_call: TRBJ1-4
v_call: TRBV27
d_call: NA
clone_size: NA

cdr3_aa: CASSPPGNTEAFF
cdr3_nt: TGTGCCAGCAGCCCACCGGGGAACACTGAAGCTTTCTTT
j_call: TRBJ1-1
v_call: TRBV9
d_call: NA
clone_size: once

cdr3_aa: CASSSGPPGLVRNIQYF
cdr3_nt: TGTGCCAGCAGCTCCGGTCCCCCAGGGTTAGTTAGAAACATTCAGTACTTC
j_call: TRBJ2-4
v_call: TRBV5-4
d_call: NA
clone_size: NA

cdr3_aa: CASSPTGASNYGYTF
cdr3_nt: TGTGCCAGCAGCCCGACAGGGGCCTCTAACTATGGCTACACCTTC
j_call: TRBJ1-2
v_call: TRBV5-6
d_call: TRBD1
clone_size: NA